The 11 T cell receptor beta chains reported below all come from one sample, sequenced in a study of T cells in Graves' hyperthyroidism and ophthalmopathy. RNA transcripts yielded amplified TCR beta CDR3 regions. During a first-round RT-PCR of the TCR CDR3, the HTBI primer set was used. TCRdb reprocessed the multiplex PCR reads with MiXCR, giving one entry per CDR3 protein. Seen here are about 600,000 distinct CDR3 sequences, about a sixth observed once, and the top ten hold more than 3%. Sequenced: blood. The origin of the receptors is a woman in her thirties or forties with Graves' ophthalmopathy.

This clonotype was picked up a small number of times. This rearrangement joins TRBV4-2 to TRBJ1-6, with D maybe TRBD1 (5 bases). The ends were cut back, 2 bases at V and 12 bases at J, with 20 bases in the middle. Germline CDR1 LGHNA, CDR2 YNFKEQ. The CDR3 covers 16 residues. The CDR3 here is CASSQPRDLSPGPLHF. CDR3 nucleotide sequence: TGTGCCAGCAGCCAACCCCGGGACCTTTCCCCAGGACCCCTCCACTTT.

This clonotype has a count of ten or more. The J gene is TRBJ2-1, the V gene TRBV18, with 12 bases fitting TRBD2. Looked up from germline, CDR1 is KGHSH and CDR2 is LQKENI. J was trimmed by 8 bases and V by 6 bases; bases with no gene match: 8. This CDR3 contains 15 residues. The CDR3 DNA reads as TGTGCCAGCTCCCTACTAGCGGGAGGAGCGGATGAGCAGTTCTTC. Translation gives CASSLLAGGADEQFF.

This clonotype occurred many times. This chain uses TRBV3-1 with TRBJ2-2; maybe TRBD2 (5 bases). CDR1 and CDR2 (germline): LGHDT, YNNKEL (reference sequence). The germline V and J ends were trimmed by 1 base and 7 bases, with 16 bases remaining between them. The CDR3 runs to 16 residues. This CDR3 is CASSQVLSGIGGELFF. In nucleotides, the CDR3 is TGTGCCAGCAGCCAAGTCCTATCGGGAATCGGCGGGGAGCTGTTTTTT.

At least ten counts were recorded for this clonotype. The chain is built from TRBV11-2 and TRBJ2-1; 8 nucleotides agree with TRBD2. CDR1 SGHAT and CDR2 FQNNGV come from the germline V gene. This CDR3 has 15 residues. V gave up 5 bases and J gave up 3 bases; unmatched junction bases: 6. As DNA, the CDR3 is TGTGCCAGCAGCCCTGCCGGGACTAGCTACAATGAGCAGTTCTTC. It translates to CASSPAGTSYNEQFF.

The sample holds many counts of this clonotype. The chain combines TRBV5-1 with TRBJ2-1; 11 nucleotides align to TRBD2. The CDR3 sequence is 21 residues long. V lost 4 bases and J lost 0; bases outside the gene matches: 18. Germline V gene data show CDR1 as SGHRS and CDR2 as YFSETQ. The CDR3 bases are TGCGCCAGCAGCCGGCGCTCGACTAGCGGGATACCCTGGGGCTCCTACAATGAGCAGTTCTTC. Its protein is CASSRRSTSGIPWGSYNEQFF.

Remarks on this clonotype: The junction and the germline gene differ at one end; a read error may be behind it. The chain employs TRBV2 and TRBJ1-4; weak D call: TRBD1 (5 bases). The V gene's germline CDR1 is SNHLY and CDR2 FYNNEI. This CDR3 has 16 amino acids. CDR3 in DNA: TGTGCCGGCAGTTTTTCCCGGACAAGAACTAATGAAAAACTGTTTTTT. It yields the protein CAGSFSRTRTNEKLFF.

A single count supports this clonotype. V usage is TRBV20-1 and J usage is TRBJ1-1, with D possibly being TRBD1 (6 bases). CDR1 and CDR2 from the germline V gene are DFQATT and SNEGSKA (reference sequence). V shed 3 bases and J shed 11 bases, with 22 bases lying between them. This CDR3 has 14 amino acids. This CDR3 reads CSARGADRGVVAFF. CDR3 bases: TGCAGTGCTAGGGGGGCTGACAGAGGGGTCGTTGCTTTCTTT.

This clonotype was picked up many times. The chain carries TRBV20-1 and TRBJ2-7; 12 nucleotides match TRBD1. The CDR3 is 14 amino acids. The germline V gene has CDR1 DFQATT and CDR2 SNEGSKA (reference sequence). Trimming removed 6 bases from V and 4 bases from J; junction bases left unmatched: 7. The CDR3 loop is CSATGQGAGYEQYF. CDR3 bases: TGCAGTGCCACGGGACAGGGGGCTGGTTACGAGCAGTACTTC.

This clonotype was found a few times. This chain joins TRBV12-3 or TRBV12-4 and TRBJ2-2; 9 nucleotides match TRBD1. V shed 5 bases and J 3 bases; nucleotides not matched to a gene: 10. The CDR3 covers 17 residues. The CDR3 bases are TGTGCCAGCAGTCCGGGACAGGGATCTTTATACACCGGGGAGCTGTTTTTT. Amino acid sequence: CASSPGQGSLYTGELFF.

Many counts were recorded for this clonotype. This sequence joins TRBV2 and TRBJ1-5; maybe TRBD1 (6 bases). The V gene lost 10 bases and the J gene lost 2 bases, with 15 bases spanning the gap. This CDR3 region has 14 residues. In germline, CDR1 is SNHLY, CDR2 FYNNEI. CDR3 sequence reads: CATRARGGNQPQHF. The CDR3 DNA reads TGTGCCACCAGGGCCAGGGGTGGCAATCAGCCCCAGCATTTT.

This clonotype was seen many times. The chain employs TRBV18 and TRBJ2-5; D might be TRBD2 (6 bases). CDR1 and CDR2 from the germline V gene are KGHSH and LQKENI. CDR3 length: 13 amino acids. V was cut by 1 base and J by 3 bases, with 6 bases left in between. The CDR3 loop reads CASSPREEETQYF. CDR3 sequence (DNA): TGTGCCAGCTCACCACGGGAGGAAGAGACCCAGTACTTC.